This record covers a single TCR beta chain. There are 19 residues in the CDR3. Germline V gene data show CDR1 as SGDLS and CDR2 as YYNGEE. V gave up 4 bases and J gave up 0 bases; unmatched junction bases: 13. The entry originates in a study of PD-L1 blockade in urothelial cancer. Study details: Atezolizumab was started by patients in 2014 at 1,200 mg intravenously every 3 weeks. Bladder-origin urothelial cancer in males covered about 90% of the roughly 30 patients.

The method was immunoSEQ multiplex PCR; TCRdb's version includes in-frame clones alone and lacks a portion of them. Found here are 70,000 to 90,000 clones, around 76% of them singletons; the top ten hold 9.5%. The starting material was PBMCs, obtained around atezolizumab (anti-PD-L1) treatment. The V gene is TRBV9, the J gene TRBJ2-1; 10 nucleotides match TRBD2. The receptor was isolated from a man aged 70 or older with urothelial cancer. DNA for the CDR3: TGTGCCAGCAGCCGGGGTTCCGGACTAGCGGCAAGCTCCTACAATGAGCAGTTCTTC. It translates to CASSRGSGLAASSYNEQFF.